This T cell receptor beta chain was sequenced for a study of response to subunit inactivated influenza vaccine. General study findings and limits: The authors proposed limited new T cell recruitment per seasonal influenza vaccination.

TCRdb reprocessed the RT-PCR reads with MiXCR, giving one entry per CDR3 protein. The sample holds roughly 780,000 distinct CDR3 sequences, 15% to 20% seen once. Remarks on this clonotype: What it binds is not known.

Per the germline V gene, CDR1 is MNHEY and CDR2 is SVGAGI. The CDR3 length is 16 residues. Deletions cut 2 bases from V and 1 base from J, with 14 bases between. This chain uses TRBV6-5 with TRBJ1-1; D is unresolved. This receptor was obtained from a man aged 50 to 59 who received an inactivated influenza vaccine. Sample: PBMCs from blood, taken 5 days after vaccination. Here the CDR3 DNA reads TGTGCCAGCAGTTACCCCCCCCAGGTGGGGAACACTGAAGCTTTCTTT. It yields the protein CASSYPPQVGNTEAFF.